Listed below are T cell receptor beta chains from one sample, sequenced in a study of blood T cell repertoires in COVID-19. Sequenced by immunoSEQ multiplex PCR; TCRdb stores in-frame clones only, minus some. Altogether more than 350,000 clones are present, more than 80% being singletons, with the ten largest covering less than 1.2%. Sequenced material: PBMCs or T cells enriched from blood (not recorded which). These receptors were taken from a young man who had recovered from COVID-19. The CDR3 runs from the conserved cysteine through the conserved F or W. The D gene is left open where the match is weak. A clone size is listed for some rows: how often the clone was seen (once, few, many), or a class if it is expanded.

size: .; V: TRBV5-1; D: TRBD1; J: TRBJ1-2; CDR3: CASRTGTEYGYTF; DNA: TGCGCCAGCAGGACCGGGACAGAGTATGGCTACACCTTC
size: .; V: TRBV3-1/TRBV3-2; D: .; J: TRBJ1-1; CDR3: CASSYTQYTEAFF; DNA: TGTGCCAGCAGCTACACACAGTACACTGAAGCTTTCTTT
size: .; V: TRBV19; D: TRBD1; J: TRBJ1-2; CDR3: CASSTNRGSGYGYTF; DNA: TGTGCCAGTAGTACGAACAGGGGGTCGGGCTATGGCTACACCTTC
size: .; V: TRBV6-4; D: .; J: TRBJ2-5; CDR3: CASGGTDQETQYF; DNA: TGTGCCAGCGGAGGGACAGACCAAGAGACCCAGTACTTC
size: .; V: TRBV29-1; D: .; J: TRBJ1-2; CDR3: CSVEYRASGYTF; DNA: TGCAGCGTTGAATACAGGGCCTCTGGCTACACCTTC
size: .; V: TRBV2; D: TRBD1; J: TRBJ1-4; CDR3: CASRDRAFRANEKLFF; DNA: TGTGCCAGCAGAGACAGGGCATTCAGGGCTAATGAAAAACTGTTTTTT
size: .; V: TRBV4-1; D: TRBD1; J: TRBJ1-6; CDR3: CASSQVLGTGASLHF; DNA: TGCGCCAGCAGCCAAGTCCTCGGGACAGGGGCCTCCCTCCACTTT
size: .; V: TRBV15; D: TRBD1; J: TRBJ1-6; CDR3: CATSRDPAGGGNSPLHF; DNA: TGTGCCACCAGCAGAGATCCGGCAGGGGGCGGTAATTCACCCCTCCACTTT
size: .; V: TRBV5-4; D: TRBD2; J: TRBJ2-3; CDR3: CASSPGTSGGASTDTQYF; DNA: TGTGCCAGCAGCCCCGGGACTAGCGGGGGCGCTAGCACAGATACGCAGTATTTT
size: once; V: TRBV28; D: TRBD1; J: TRBJ1-2; CDR3: CASSSQGVLGYTF; DNA: TGTGCCAGCAGCTCTCAGGGGGTTTTGGGCTACACCTTC
size: .; V: TRBV3-1/TRBV3-2; D: .; J: TRBJ1-1; CDR3: CASSPLGSDTEAFF; DNA: TGTGCCAGCAGCCCCCTCGGGTCCGACACTGAAGCTTTCTTT